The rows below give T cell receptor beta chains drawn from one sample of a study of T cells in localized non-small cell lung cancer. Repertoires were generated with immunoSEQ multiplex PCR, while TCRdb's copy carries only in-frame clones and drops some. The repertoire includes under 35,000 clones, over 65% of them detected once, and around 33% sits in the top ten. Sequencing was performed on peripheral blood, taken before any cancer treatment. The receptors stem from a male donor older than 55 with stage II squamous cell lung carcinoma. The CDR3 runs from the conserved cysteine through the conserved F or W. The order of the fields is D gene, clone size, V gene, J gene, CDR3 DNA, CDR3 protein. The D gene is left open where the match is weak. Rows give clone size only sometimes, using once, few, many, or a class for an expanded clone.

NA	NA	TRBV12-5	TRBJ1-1	TGTGCTAGTGCCATTAACACTGAAGCTTTCTTT	CASAINTEAFF
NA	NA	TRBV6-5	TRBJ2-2	TGTGCCAGCAAGGGAACGAAGGCCGGGGAGCTGTTTTTT	CASKGTKAGELFF
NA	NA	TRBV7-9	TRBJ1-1	TGTGCCAGCAGCCCCCAGGGGTCCCCAGTGAACACTGAAGCTTTCTTT	CASSPQGSPVNTEAFF
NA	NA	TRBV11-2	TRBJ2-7	TGTGCCAGCAGCTTGACAGGCCGTGCTGATTACGAGCAGTACTTC	CASSLTGRADYEQYF
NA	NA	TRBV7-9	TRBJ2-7	TGTGCCACCTCCAGGAACACTTACGAGCAGTACTTC	CATSRNTYEQYF
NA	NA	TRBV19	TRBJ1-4	TGTGCCAGTAGTATTTCGGGACGGGAAAATGAAAAACTGTTTTTT	CASSISGRENEKLFF
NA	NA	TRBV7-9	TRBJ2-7	TGTGCCAGCAGCTCAGGTCCGCCGACAGACCCCTACGAGCAGTACTTC	CASSSGPPTDPYEQYF
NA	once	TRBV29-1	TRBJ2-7	TGCAGCGCCCGGACAGTCCACCCCCTCGAGCAGTACTTC	CSARTVHPLEQYF
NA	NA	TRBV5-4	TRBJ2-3	TGTGCCAGCAGTTTCGGACCCCAGGGCACAGATACGCAGTATTTT	CASSFGPQGTDTQYF
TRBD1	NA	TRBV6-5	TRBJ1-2	TGTGCCAGCAGTTCCGACAGGGGGCGCGGAAATGGCTACACCTTC	CASSSDRGRGNGYTF
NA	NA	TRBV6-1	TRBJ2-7	TGTGCCAGCCCTTCGGGTTACGAGCAGTACTTC	CASPSGYEQYF
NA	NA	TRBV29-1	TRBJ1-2	TGCAGCGTTAATTCGGGGACCTATGGCTACACCTTC	CSVNSGTYGYTF
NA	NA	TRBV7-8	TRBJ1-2	TGTGCCAGCAGCTTGACGGGACGCTATGGCTACACCTTC	CASSLTGRYGYTF
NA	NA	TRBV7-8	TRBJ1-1	TGTGCCAGCAGCCCCGGGACCTACACTGAAGCTTTCTTT	CASSPGTYTEAFF
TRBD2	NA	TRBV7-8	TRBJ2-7	TGTGCCAGCAGCGCGACTAGCGGGATGTGGTACGAGCAGTACTTC	CASSATSGMWYEQYF
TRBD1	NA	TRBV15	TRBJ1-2	TGTGCCACCAGCAGAGGGGGACAGGATAACTATGGCTACACCTTC	CATSRGGQDNYGYTF
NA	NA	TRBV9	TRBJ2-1	TGTGCCAGCAGCGCCAGCCGGGTTGTCAATGAGCAGTTCTTC	CASSASRVVNEQFF
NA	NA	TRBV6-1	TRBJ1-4	TGTGCCAGCAGGGGCCCCCCTAATGAAAAACTGTTTTTT	CASRGPPNEKLFF
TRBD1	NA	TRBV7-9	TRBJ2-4	TGTGCCAGCAGCTTAGGACAGGGGGAAGCCAAAAACATTCAGTACTTC	CASSLGQGEAKNIQYF
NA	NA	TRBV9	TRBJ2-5	TGTGCCCGAAGTAGGGGGGGGGCTTGGGAGACCCAGTACTTC	CARSRGGAWETQYF
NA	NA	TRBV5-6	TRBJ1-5	TGTGCCAGCAGCTCCCAAGGCCGACGGGATAGCAATCAGCCCCAGCATTTT	CASSSQGRRDSNQPQHF
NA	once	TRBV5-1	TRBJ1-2	TGCGCCAGCAGCTTGGAGGGTAACTATGGCTACACCTTC	CASSLEGNYGYTF
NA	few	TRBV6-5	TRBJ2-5	TGTGCCAGCAGTTACCCCGGAGGCAGTCAAGAGACCCAGTACTTC	CASSYPGGSQETQYF
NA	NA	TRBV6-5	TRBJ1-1	TGTGCCAGCAGATCGGGTTTATCGAACACTGAAGCTTTCTTT	CASRSGLSNTEAFF
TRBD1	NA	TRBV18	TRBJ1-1	TGTGCCAGCTCACTCGACAGGGGCGGCACTGAAGCTTTCTTT	CASSLDRGGTEAFF
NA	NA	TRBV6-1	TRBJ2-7	TGTGCCAGCAGTGTTAGGGGCTACGAGCAGTACTTC	CASSVRGYEQYF
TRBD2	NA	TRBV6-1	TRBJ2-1	TGTGCCAGCAGTCTAGCGGATACCGTCAATGAGCAGTTCTTC	CASSLADTVNEQFF
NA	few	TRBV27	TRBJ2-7	TGTGCCACCATGGGAGCATGGGACGAGCAGTACTTC	CATMGAWDEQYF
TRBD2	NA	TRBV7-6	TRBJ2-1	TGTGCCAGCAGCTTAGAGGTAGCGGGAGAAATGGATGAGCAGTTCTTC	CASSLEVAGEMDEQFF
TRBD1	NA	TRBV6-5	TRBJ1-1	TGTGCCAGCAGTTCATGGACAGGGGAAGCTTTCTTT	CASSSWTGEAFF
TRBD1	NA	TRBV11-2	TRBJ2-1	TGTGCCAGCAGCACGCAGGGGGCTTACAATGAGCAGTTCTTC	CASSTQGAYNEQFF
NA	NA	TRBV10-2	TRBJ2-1	TGCGCCAGCGGGAGACCTTCCTACAATGAGCAGTTCTTC	CASGRPSYNEQFF
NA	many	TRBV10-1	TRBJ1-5	TGCGCCAGCACCCAGGGGAGCAATCAGCCCCAGCATTTT	CASTQGSNQPQHF
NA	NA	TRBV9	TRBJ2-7	TGTGCCAGCAGCCCTAGGGCGGCAGCCGAGCAGTACTTC	CASSPRAAAEQYF
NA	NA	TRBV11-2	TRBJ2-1	TGTGCCAGCAGCTTAGAGGGTTACTACAATGAGCAGTTCTTC	CASSLEGYYNEQFF
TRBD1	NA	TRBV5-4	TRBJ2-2	TGTGCCAGCAGCTCTGGCGGTCAGGGGGCGTGGGAGCTGTTTTTT	CASSSGGQGAWELFF
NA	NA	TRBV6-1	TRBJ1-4	TGTGCCAGCCATAGGGGGGGGTTTACTAATGAAAAACTGTTTTTT	CASHRGGFTNEKLFF
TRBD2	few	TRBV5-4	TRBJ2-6	TGTGCCAGCAGCCCAGGGCCAGCGGGGAACTCTGGGGCCAACGTCCTGACTTTC	CASSPGPAGNSGANVLTF
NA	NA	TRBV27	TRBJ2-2	TGTGCCAGCAGTCGGGGCCACGAGCTGTTTTTT	CASSRGHELFF
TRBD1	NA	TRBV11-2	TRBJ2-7	TGTGCCAGCAGCTTAGATGGGACAGGGTCTGACGAGCAGTACTTC	CASSLDGTGSDEQYF
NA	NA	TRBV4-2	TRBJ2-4	TGTGCCAGCAGCCCCCAAGGGCAGGACATTCAGTACTTC	CASSPQGQDIQYF
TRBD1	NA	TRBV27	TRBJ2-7	TGTGCCAGCTCTCGACAGGGTCAAAAGTACTACGAGCAGTACTTC	CASSRQGQKYYEQYF
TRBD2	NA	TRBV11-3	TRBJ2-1	TGTGCCAGCAGTCTAAGTACTAGCGGGCTCAATGAGCAGTTCTTC	CASSLSTSGLNEQFF
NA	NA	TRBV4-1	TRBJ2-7	TGCGCCAGCAGCCAAGATTGGAGGGACTCCTACGAGCAGTACTTC	CASSQDWRDSYEQYF
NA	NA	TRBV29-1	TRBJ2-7	TGCAGCGTTGAACGGGCAGGGGATCTCGCCGAGCAGTACTTC	CSVERAGDLAEQYF
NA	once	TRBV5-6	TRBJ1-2	TGTGCCAGCAGCTTCTTCACCGCCGGGTCGAGTAATGGCTACACCTTC	CASSFFTAGSSNGYTF
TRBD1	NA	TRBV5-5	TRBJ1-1	TGTGCCAGCAGCCCGTCTCCGGGACAGGGTTTGGCTGAAGCTTTCTTT	CASSPSPGQGLAEAFF
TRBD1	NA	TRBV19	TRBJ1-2	TGTGCCAGTAAGACAGGGAACTATGGCTACACCTTC	CASKTGNYGYTF
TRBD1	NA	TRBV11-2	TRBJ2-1	TGTGCCAGCAGCTTATGGCAGGGGGCAAATGAGCAGTTCTTC	CASSLWQGANEQFF
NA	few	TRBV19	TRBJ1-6	TGTGCCAGTAGTATAGATGGCGGTTCACCCCTCCACTTT	CASSIDGGSPLHF
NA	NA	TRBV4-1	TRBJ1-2	TGCGCCAGCAGCCAAGATATCTCCGTGGCACACTTTATCTATGGCTACACCTTC	CASSQDISVAHFIYGYTF
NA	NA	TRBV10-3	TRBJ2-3	TGTGCCATCAGTGAGTTAGTATTCGGCACAGATACGCAGTATTTT	CAISELVFGTDTQYF
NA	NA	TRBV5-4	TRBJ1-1	TGTGCCAGCAGCTTGGGGCAGGGACCTCCAGGGACTGAAGCTTTCTTT	CASSLGQGPPGTEAFF
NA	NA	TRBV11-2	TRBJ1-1	TGTGCCAGCAGCCAAGATGGAGGGCGGCTGGATCCTGAAGCTTTCTTT	CASSQDGGRLDPEAFF
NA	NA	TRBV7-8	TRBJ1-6	TGTGCCAGCAGCAACAATCGATCCGGGACACGGAGCTCACCCCTCCACTTT	CASSNNRSGTRSSPLHF
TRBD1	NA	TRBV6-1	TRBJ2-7	TGTGCCAGCAGTGACCCCGGGACAGGGTCCTACGAGCAGTACTTC	CASSDPGTGSYEQYF
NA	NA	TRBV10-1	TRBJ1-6	TGCGCCAGCAGTGCAGGAACCAGGGAACCCCTCCACTTT	CASSAGTREPLHF